This is a list of T cell receptor beta chains from one sample in a study of shared clonotypes between healthy human individuals. Method: immunoSEQ multiplex PCR; TCRdb's copy keeps in-frame clones and lacks some. Among roughly 2,000,000 clones, over 85% were seen once, and the ten largest hold roughly 1.7%. Sequenced: naive CD8+ T cells from PBMCs. These receptors all come from a man younger than 35 in good health. Some clones in this sample may be carry-over from other donors' samples. Each CDR3 is given with its conserved first and last residue. Each record gives: D gene, J gene, V gene, clone size, CDR3 protein, CDR3 DNA. A D gene is named only where the DNA matches it firmly. Clone size is stated in some rows and not others, as once, few, many or a class when expanded.

>NA|TRBJ2-7|TRBV11-3|NA
CASSSGDGTYEQYF
TGTGCCAGCAGCTCCGGGGACGGTACATACGAGCAGTACTTC
>TRBD2|TRBJ2-1|TRBV6-5|NA
CASRTSGTYNEQFF
TGTGCCAGCAGAACTAGCGGTACATACAATGAGCAGTTCTTC
>NA|TRBJ2-1|TRBV6-6|NA
CASTYSPTSSYNEQFF
TGTGCCAGCACTTACTCCCCCACTAGCTCCTACAATGAGCAGTTCTTC
>TRBD2|TRBJ2-7|TRBV9|NA
CASSGGTSFYEQYF
TGTGCCAGCAGTGGCGGGACTAGCTTCTACGAGCAGTACTTC
>NA|TRBJ2-7|TRBV10-2|NA
CASSGGEEEQYF
TGCGCCAGCAGTGGGGGTGAAGAGGAGCAGTACTTC
>NA|TRBJ2-5|TRBV29-1|NA
CSGVWGYQETQYF
TGCAGCGGGGTATGGGGGTACCAAGAGACCCAGTACTTC
>NA|TRBJ2-7|TRBV5-6|NA
CASSLGPGDIRPYEQYF
TGTGCCAGCAGCTTGGGACCGGGGGACATTAGACCCTACGAGCAGTACTTC
>TRBD1|TRBJ2-3|TRBV2|NA
CASSDRGQITDTQYF
TGTGCCAGCAGTGATAGGGGACAGATCACAGATACGCAGTATTTT
>NA|TRBJ2-1|TRBV5-6|NA
CASSPRLGSANEQFF
TGTGCCAGCAGCCCCCGACTCGGGAGTGCAAATGAGCAGTTCTTC
>TRBD2|TRBJ2-1|TRBV4-1|NA
CASSHHSGVNYNEQFF
TGCGCCAGCAGCCACCATAGCGGGGTCAACTACAATGAGCAGTTCTTC
>NA|TRBJ1-1|TRBV29-1|NA
CSVEDWAVTEAFF
TGCAGCGTTGAAGATTGGGCGGTCACTGAAGCTTTCTTT
>TRBD2|TRBJ2-7|TRBV7-9|once
CASSLKEVAGVGSEQYF
TGTGCCAGCAGCTTAAAGGAAGTAGCGGGAGTTGGAAGCGAGCAGTACTTC
>TRBD1|TRBJ2-5|TRBV5-5|once
CASSLDRTGGQTQYF
TGTGCCAGCAGCTTGGATAGGACAGGGGGGCAGACCCAGTACTTC
>NA|TRBJ2-7|TRBV19|NA
CASSPGYEQYF
TGTGCCAGTAGTCCAGGCTACGAGCAGTACTTC
>NA|TRBJ2-7|TRBV6-1|NA
CASSEWVVGKPYEQYF
TGTGCCAGCAGTGAATGGGTTGTGGGCAAACCCTACGAGCAGTACTTC
>TRBD2|TRBJ2-7|TRBV14|NA
CASSYLSGRRHEQYF
TGTGCCAGCAGCTATCTTAGCGGGAGGCGCCACGAGCAGTACTTC
>NA|TRBJ2-1|TRBV11-2|NA
CASSLGGTSDEQFF
TGTGCCAGCAGCTTAGGTGGGACTTCGGATGAGCAGTTCTTC
>NA|TRBJ1-1|TRBV6-6|few
CASRPLGNTEAFF
TGTGCCAGCAGGCCTCTAGGGAACACTGAAGCTTTCTTT
>NA|TRBJ2-7|TRBV7-2|NA
CASSAGLSYEQYF
TGTGCCAGCAGCGCCGGGCTCTCCTACGAGCAGTACTTC
>NA|TRBJ2-3|TRBV5-8|NA
CASSLLGRRSTDTQYF
TGTGCCAGCAGCCTACTTGGGAGGAGAAGCACAGATACGCAGTATTTT